The clone carrying this T cell receptor (beta chain) was found once. Antigen specificity is unknown. The entry originates in a study of CD8+CD57+ T cells in acquired aplastic anemia. The study profiled TCR beta VDJ and CDR3 using genomic DNA as template. MiXCR, run by TCRdb on the reads, gives a single entry per CDR3 protein. The sample carries 450,000 to 600,000 distinct CDR3 sequences, approximately 32% recorded once. Previously, flow cytometry had revealed CD8+CD57+ cell expansion in the patients chosen for sequencing. All patients had severe acquired aplastic anemia. This CDR3 has 16 residues. V was clipped by 3 bases and J by 0 bases; unmatched bases: 7. CDR1 and CDR2 (germline): LNHNV, YYDKDF (reference sequence). General study results and limits: Patients shared some 30 CD8+ CDR3 sequences with controls.

The receptor was derived from a human donor with aplastic anemia. The gene calls are TRBV15 and TRBJ2-5; 7 nucleotides match TRBD1. The sequencing input was sorted CD4+, CD8+, or CD8+CD57+ T cells (not recorded which) from PBMCs. The CDR3 nucleotides are TGTGCCACCAGCAGGTCCGGACAGGTCTACCAAGAGACCCAGTACTTC. This sequence encodes CATSRSGQVYQETQYF.